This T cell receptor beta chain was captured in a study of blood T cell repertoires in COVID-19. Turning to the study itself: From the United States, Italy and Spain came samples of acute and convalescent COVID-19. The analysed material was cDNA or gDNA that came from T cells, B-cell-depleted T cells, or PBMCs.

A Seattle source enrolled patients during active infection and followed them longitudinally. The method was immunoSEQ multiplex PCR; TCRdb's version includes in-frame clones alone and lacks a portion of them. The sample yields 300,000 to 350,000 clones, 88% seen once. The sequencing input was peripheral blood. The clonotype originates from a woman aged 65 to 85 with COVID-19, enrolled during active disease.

CDR3 region: CATSDLTQGGNEQFF. DNA of the CDR3: TGTGCCACCAGTGATTTAACACAGGGGGGCAATGAGCAGTTCTTC. This chain links TRBV24-1 with TRBJ2-1, with 8 bases lining up with TRBD1. The CDR3 covers 15 residues. Trimming at V came to 1 base and at J to 6 bases, leaving 4 bases not matched to a gene. CDR1 KGHDR and CDR2 SFDVKD come from the germline V gene.